This is a list of T cell receptor beta chains from one sample in a study of T cells in localized non-small cell lung cancer. The protocol was immunoSEQ multiplex PCR, while the TCRdb copy is restricted to in-frame clones and leaves out a portion. The repertoire consists of around 30,000 clones, with about 90% occurring once and the leading ten covering 5.5% to 7%. Sequencing used PBMCs, obtained before any cancer treatment. The receptors derive from a man aged 40-75 years with stage II lung adenocarcinoma. The CDR3 runs from the conserved cysteine through the conserved F or W. The D gene is left open where the match is weak. Some rows mark clone size as missing; the rest say once, few, many or name a class of expanded clone.

clone_size d_call j_call v_call cdr3_aa cdr3_nt
NA NA TRBJ2-7 TRBV21-1 CASSISSVSSGSRDHEQYF TGTGCCAGCAGCATCTCATCGGTAAGTAGCGGGAGTAGAGACCACGAGCAGTACTTC
NA TRBD2 TRBJ2-7 TRBV7-2 CATSRLAGVREQYF TGTGCCACCTCTCGACTAGCGGGAGTGAGGGAGCAGTACTTC
NA NA TRBJ1-1 TRBV25-1 CASSEGRTEAFF TGTGCCAGCAGTGAAGGGAGGACTGAAGCTTTCTTT
NA TRBD1 TRBJ2-1 TRBV27 CASSSDRGSYNEQFF TGTGCCAGCAGTTCGGACAGGGGTTCCTACAATGAGCAGTTCTTC
NA TRBD2 TRBJ2-1 TRBV7-3 CASSSGTSGSEQFF TGTGCCAGCAGCTCGGGGACTAGCGGGAGCGAGCAGTTCTTC
NA TRBD1 TRBJ1-3 TRBV18 CASSPPPDRGNTIYF TGTGCCAGCTCACCACCTCCGGACAGGGGAAACACCATATATTTT
NA TRBD1 TRBJ1-2 TRBV27 CASSPSLGTGYGYTF TGTGCCAGCAGTCCGAGCCTCGGGACAGGCTATGGCTACACCTTC
NA NA TRBJ2-7 TRBV6-5 CASSYGQTYEQYF TGTGCCAGCAGTTATGGACAGACCTACGAGCAGTACTTC
NA TRBD2 TRBJ2-3 TRBV6-5 CASSRAGIGTDTQYF TGTGCCAGCAGTAGAGCGGGAATCGGCACAGATACGCAGTATTTT
few NA TRBJ2-6 TRBV15 CATSTPGDSASGANVLTF TGTGCCACCAGCACCCCGGGGGACTCTGCCTCTGGGGCCAACGTCCTGACTTTC
NA TRBD1 TRBJ2-5 TRBV5-1 CASSLQGAFGETQYF TGCGCCAGCAGCTTACAGGGGGCATTTGGGGAGACCCAGTACTTC
large NA TRBJ2-7 TRBV5-1 CASSRLGGIGHEQYF TGCGCCAGCAGTAGACTAGGGGGTATAGGCCACGAGCAGTACTTC
NA NA TRBJ1-1 TRBV10-2 CASSDSRVGNTEAFF TGCGCCAGCAGTGATTCCAGGGTCGGAAACACTGAAGCTTTCTTT
NA NA TRBJ2-1 TRBV5-1 CASSLLEGEQFF TGCGCCAGCAGCCTATTAGAGGGTGAGCAGTTCTTC
NA NA TRBJ2-1 TRBV4-3 CAGSTSTGYNEQFF TGCGCCGGCAGCACGAGTACGGGCTACAATGAGCAGTTCTTC
NA TRBD2 TRBJ2-1 TRBV6-5 CASRPRLAGNEQFF TGTGCCAGCAGGCCTAGACTAGCGGGAAATGAGCAGTTCTTC
NA NA TRBJ1-5 TRBV6-1 CASSRQTSNQPQHF TGTGCCAGCAGTAGGCAGACTAGCAATCAGCCCCAGCATTTT
NA NA TRBJ2-7 TRBV28 CASSSPGWGAGYEQYF TGTGCCAGCAGTTCCCCCGGTTGGGGGGCCGGCTACGAGCAGTACTTC
NA NA TRBJ2-1 TRBV27 CASSPRRLDKQNEQFF TGTGCCAGCAGTCCGCGACGGCTAGATAAGCAGAATGAGCAGTTCTTC
NA NA TRBJ1-1 TRBV10-3 CATSDRFEAFF TGTGCCACCTCCGACAGGTTTGAAGCTTTCTTT
NA NA TRBJ2-5 TRBV7-8 CASSYRTQETQYF TGTGCCAGCAGCTACAGGACCCAAGAGACCCAGTACTTC
NA TRBD1 TRBJ2-1 TRBV9 CASSVEVDRDEQFF TGTGCCAGCAGCGTAGAGGTGGACAGGGATGAGCAGTTCTTC
NA TRBD1 TRBJ1-1 TRBV7-9 CASSPSTGTGLEAFF TGTGCCAGCAGTCCTTCGACCGGGACAGGGTTAGAAGCTTTCTTT
NA NA TRBJ1-4 TRBV25-1 CASSDRVQEKLFF TGTGCCAGCAGTGACAGGGTACAGGAAAAACTGTTTTTT
NA TRBD2 TRBJ2-1 TRBV9 CASSPGPRGRGNEQFF TGTGCCAGCAGCCCGGGGCCCCGGGGGAGGGGCAATGAGCAGTTCTTC
NA NA TRBJ2-2 TRBV28 CASSFRPGSNTGELFF TGTGCCAGCAGTTTCCGTCCAGGGTCGAACACCGGGGAGCTGTTTTTT
NA NA TRBJ2-1 TRBV29-1 CSVAASRGNEQFF TGCAGCGTTGCGGCTTCAAGGGGAAATGAGCAGTTCTTC